Below, one TCR beta chain is given with its context. This sample was included in a study of blood T cell repertoires in COVID-19. Background on the study: Collection of acute and convalescent COVID-19 samples took place in the United States, Italy and Spain. The analysed material was cDNA or gDNA that came from T cells, B-cell-depleted T cells, or PBMCs.

Germline V lookup: CDR1 LNHDA, CDR2 SQIVND (reference sequence). There are 18 residues in the CDR3. The junction had 6 bases not matched to a gene; V was cut back by 1 base and J by 1 base. Original data processing: Amplification with reference gene primers provided the estimates of nucleated cell counts. Measured with immunoSEQ multiplex PCR; TCRdb has only the in-frame clones, and not every one. V and J calls and clone size are those listed in that table; D and trimming were worked out from the DNA. The sample lists tens of thousands of clones, less than 90% occurring once. The chain combines TRBV19 with TRBJ2-3; 12 bases match TRBD2. This clonotype was sampled from a human donor with active COVID-19. The donor label of this sample is uncertain. The sequenced sample was peripheral blood. CDR3 protein: CASSIGWASGGGTDTQYF. The CDR3 coding sequence is TGTGCCAGTAGTATAGGTTGGGCTAGCGGGGGGGGCACAGATACGCAGTATTTT.